This T cell receptor beta chain was recovered during a study of monozygotic twins with cystic fibrosis. Germline CDR1 reads SGDLS; CDR2 reads YYNGEE. The CDR3 covers 15 residues. Trimming left V 0 bases short and J 1 base short, with 9 bases between. Measured with immunoSEQ multiplex PCR; TCRdb has only the in-frame clones, and not every one. Among 30,000 or so clones listed, 66% were seen once. This TCR was recovered from a girl aged 10 to 17 with cystic fibrosis. This chain connects TRBV9 to TRBJ2-3; D unclear. The sequenced sample was blood. The CDR3 region is CASSVGNWGTDTQYF. DNA of the CDR3: TGTGCCAGCAGCGTAGGAAACTGGGGCACAGATACGCAGTATTTT. Full variable domain (rest looked up from reference TRBV9 and TRBJ2-3): DSGVTQTPKHLITATGQRVTLRCSPRSGDLSVYWYQQSLDQGLQFLIQYYNGEERAKGNILERFSAQQFPDLHSELNLSSLELGDSALYFCASSVGNWGTDTQYFGPGTRLTVL.